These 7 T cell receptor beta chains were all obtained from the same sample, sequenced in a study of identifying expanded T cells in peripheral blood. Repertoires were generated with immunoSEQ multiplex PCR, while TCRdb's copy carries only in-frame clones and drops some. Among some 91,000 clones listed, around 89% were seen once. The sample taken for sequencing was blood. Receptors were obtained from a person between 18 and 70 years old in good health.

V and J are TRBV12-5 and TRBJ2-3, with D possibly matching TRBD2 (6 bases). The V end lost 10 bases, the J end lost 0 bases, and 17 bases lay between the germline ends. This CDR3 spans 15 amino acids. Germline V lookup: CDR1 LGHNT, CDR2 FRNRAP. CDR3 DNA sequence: TGTGCTACCTCGCGGGGAGCGGACAGCACAGATACGCAGTATTTT. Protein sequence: CATSRGADSTDTQYF.

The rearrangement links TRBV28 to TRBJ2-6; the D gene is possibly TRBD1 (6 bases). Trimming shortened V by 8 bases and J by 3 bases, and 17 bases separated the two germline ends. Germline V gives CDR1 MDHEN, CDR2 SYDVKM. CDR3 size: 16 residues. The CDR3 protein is CASQSRGKGGANVLTF. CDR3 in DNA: TGTGCCAGCCAATCCAGGGGAAAGGGTGGGGCCAACGTCCTGACTTTC.

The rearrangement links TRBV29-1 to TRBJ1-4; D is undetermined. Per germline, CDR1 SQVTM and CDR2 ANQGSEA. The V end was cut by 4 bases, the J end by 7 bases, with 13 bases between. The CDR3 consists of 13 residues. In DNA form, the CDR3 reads TGCAGCGTTGCCGGGATGGGAGGTGAAAAACTGTTTTTT. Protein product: CSVAGMGGEKLFF.

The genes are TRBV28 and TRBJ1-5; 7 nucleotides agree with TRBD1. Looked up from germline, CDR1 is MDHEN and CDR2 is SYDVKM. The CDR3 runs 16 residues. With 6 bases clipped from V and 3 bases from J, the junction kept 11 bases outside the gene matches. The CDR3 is CASREGRQGVNQPQHF. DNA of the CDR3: TGTGCCAGCAGGGAAGGTCGGCAGGGGGTCAATCAGCCCCAGCATTTT.

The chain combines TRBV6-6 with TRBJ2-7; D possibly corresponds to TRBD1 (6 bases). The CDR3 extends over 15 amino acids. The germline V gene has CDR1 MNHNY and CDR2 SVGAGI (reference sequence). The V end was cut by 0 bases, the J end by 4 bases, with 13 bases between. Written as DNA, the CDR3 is TGTGCCAGCAGTTACTCGAAGGGACATCGGTACGAGCAGTACTTC. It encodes CASSYSKGHRYEQYF.

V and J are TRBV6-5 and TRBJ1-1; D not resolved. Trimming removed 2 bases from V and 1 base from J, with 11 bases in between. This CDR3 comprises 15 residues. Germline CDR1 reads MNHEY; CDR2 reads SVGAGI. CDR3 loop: CASSYDQGGNTEAFF. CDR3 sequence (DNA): TGTGCCAGCAGTTACGACCAAGGCGGGAACACTGAAGCTTTCTTT.

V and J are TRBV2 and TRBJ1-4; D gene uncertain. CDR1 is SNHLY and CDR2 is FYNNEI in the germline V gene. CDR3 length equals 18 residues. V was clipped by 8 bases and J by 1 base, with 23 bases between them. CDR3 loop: CASGPSAGMRETNEKLFF. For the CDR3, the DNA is TGTGCCAGCGGCCCCTCGGCGGGAATGAGGGAAACTAATGAAAAACTGTTTTTT.